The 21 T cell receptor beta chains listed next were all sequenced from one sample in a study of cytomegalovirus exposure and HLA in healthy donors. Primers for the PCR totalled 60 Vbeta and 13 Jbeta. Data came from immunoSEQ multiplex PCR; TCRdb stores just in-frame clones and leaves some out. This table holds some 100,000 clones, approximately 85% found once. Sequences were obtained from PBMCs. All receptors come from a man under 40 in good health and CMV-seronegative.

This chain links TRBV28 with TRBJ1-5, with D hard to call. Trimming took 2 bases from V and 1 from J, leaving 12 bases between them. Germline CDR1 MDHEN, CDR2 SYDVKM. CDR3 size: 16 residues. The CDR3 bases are TGTGCCAGCAGTTTACCCCTCGGCGGGAGCAATCAGCCCCAGCATTTT. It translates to CASSLPLGGSNQPQHF. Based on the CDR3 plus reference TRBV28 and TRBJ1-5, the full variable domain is DVKVTQSSRYLVKRTGEKVFLECVQDMDHENMFWYRQDPGLGLRLIYFSYDVKMKEKGDIPEGYSVSREKKERFSLILESASTNQTSMYLCASSLPLGGSNQPQHFGDGTRLSIL.

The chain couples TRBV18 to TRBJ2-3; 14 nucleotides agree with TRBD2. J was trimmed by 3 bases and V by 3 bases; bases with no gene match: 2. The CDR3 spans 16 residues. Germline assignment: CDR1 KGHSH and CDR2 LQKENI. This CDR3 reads CASSPRTSGGTDTQYF. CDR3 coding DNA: TGTGCCAGCTCACCCCGGACTAGCGGGGGGACAGATACGCAGTATTTT.

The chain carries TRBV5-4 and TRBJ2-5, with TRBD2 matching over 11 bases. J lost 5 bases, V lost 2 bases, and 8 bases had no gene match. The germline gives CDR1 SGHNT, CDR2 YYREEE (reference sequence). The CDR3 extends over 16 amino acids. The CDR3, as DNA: TGTGCCAGCAGCTTAGGGACTAGCGGCGATTGGGAGACCCAGTACTTC. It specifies CASSLGTSGDWETQYF.

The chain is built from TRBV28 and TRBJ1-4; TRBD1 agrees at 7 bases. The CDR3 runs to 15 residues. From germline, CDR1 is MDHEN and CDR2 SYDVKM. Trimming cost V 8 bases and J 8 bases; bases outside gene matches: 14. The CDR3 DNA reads TGTGCCAGCGGTTCCCTACCAGGGGGTGAAGAAAAACTGTTTTTT. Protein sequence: CASGSLPGGEEKLFF.

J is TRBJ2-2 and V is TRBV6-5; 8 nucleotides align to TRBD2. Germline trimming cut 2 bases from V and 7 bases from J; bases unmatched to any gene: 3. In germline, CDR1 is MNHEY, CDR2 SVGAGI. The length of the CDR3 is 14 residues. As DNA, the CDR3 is TGTGCCAGCAGTTACGGGACTAGTGGCGGGGAGCTGTTTTTT. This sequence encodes CASSYGTSGGELFF.

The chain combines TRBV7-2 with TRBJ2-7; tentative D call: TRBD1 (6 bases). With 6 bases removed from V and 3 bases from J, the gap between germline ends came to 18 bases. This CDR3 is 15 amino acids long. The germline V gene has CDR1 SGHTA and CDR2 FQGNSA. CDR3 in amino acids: CASRSGQGGFYEQYF. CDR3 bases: TGTGCCAGCAGGTCCGGACAAGGGGGTTTCTACGAGCAGTACTTC.

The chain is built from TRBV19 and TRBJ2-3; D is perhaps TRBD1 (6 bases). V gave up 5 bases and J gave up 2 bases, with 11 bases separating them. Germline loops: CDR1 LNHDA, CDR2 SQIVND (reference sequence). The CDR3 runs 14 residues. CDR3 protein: CASSPGQITDTQYF. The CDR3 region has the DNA TGTGCCAGTAGTCCGGGACAAATCACAGATACGCAGTATTTT.

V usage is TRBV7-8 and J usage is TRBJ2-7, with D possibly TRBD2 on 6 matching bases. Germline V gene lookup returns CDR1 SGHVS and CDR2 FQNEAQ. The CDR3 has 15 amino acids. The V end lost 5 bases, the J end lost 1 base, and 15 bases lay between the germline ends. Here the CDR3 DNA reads TGTGCCAGCAGCAGCGTTGGGGGGAAATCCTACGAGCAGTACTTC. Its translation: CASSSVGGKSYEQYF.

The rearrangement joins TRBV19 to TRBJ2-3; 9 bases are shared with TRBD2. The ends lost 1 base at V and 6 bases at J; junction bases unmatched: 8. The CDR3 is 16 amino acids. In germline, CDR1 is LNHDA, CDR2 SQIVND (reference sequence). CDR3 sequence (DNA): TGTGCCAGTAGTATAGGGACTAGCGTCGCGGCTGATACGCAGTATTTT. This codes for CASSIGTSVAADTQYF.

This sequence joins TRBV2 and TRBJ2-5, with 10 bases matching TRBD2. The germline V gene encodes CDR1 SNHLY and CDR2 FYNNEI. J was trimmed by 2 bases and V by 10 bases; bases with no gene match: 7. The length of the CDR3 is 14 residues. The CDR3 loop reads CAIVTSGTQETQYF. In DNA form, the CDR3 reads TGTGCCATCGTAACTAGCGGGACGCAAGAGACCCAGTACTTC.

CDR3 sequence (DNA): TGTGCCATCAGGAAGGGGCTAGCGGGGAGCACAGATACGCAGTATTTT. Amino acids: CAIRKGLAGSTDTQYF. This rearrangement joins TRBV10-3 to TRBJ2-3; 9 nucleotides line up with TRBD2. Germline CDR1 and CDR2: ENHRY and SYGVKD. The ends lost 6 bases at V and 0 bases at J; junction bases unmatched: 7. The CDR3 totals 16 residues.

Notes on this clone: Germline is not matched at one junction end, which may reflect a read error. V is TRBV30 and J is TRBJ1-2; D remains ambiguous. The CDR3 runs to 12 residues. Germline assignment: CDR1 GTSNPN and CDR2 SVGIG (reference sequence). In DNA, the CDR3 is TGTGCCTGGAATAAAGGACTCACTACCCGCTCCTTC. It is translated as CAWNKGLTTRSF.

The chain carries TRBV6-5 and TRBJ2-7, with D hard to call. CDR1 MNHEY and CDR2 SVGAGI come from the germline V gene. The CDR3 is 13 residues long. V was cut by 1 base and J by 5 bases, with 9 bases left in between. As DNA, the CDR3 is TGTGCCAGCAGTTACTTGCGCGGTGACGAGCAGTACTTC. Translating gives CASSYLRGDEQYF.

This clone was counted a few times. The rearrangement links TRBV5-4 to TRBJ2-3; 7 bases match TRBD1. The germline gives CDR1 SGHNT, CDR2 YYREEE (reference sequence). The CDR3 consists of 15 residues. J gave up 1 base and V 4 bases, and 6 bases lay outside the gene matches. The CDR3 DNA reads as TGTGCCAGCAGCGTAACCGGGACAGGCACAGATACGCAGTATTTT. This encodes CASSVTGTGTDTQYF.

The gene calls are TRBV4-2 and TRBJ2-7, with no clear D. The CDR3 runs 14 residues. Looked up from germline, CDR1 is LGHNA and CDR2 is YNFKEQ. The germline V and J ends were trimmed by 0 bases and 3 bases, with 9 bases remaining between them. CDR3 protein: CASSQEQVGYEQYF. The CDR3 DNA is TGTGCCAGCAGCCAAGAGCAGGTAGGCTACGAGCAGTACTTC.

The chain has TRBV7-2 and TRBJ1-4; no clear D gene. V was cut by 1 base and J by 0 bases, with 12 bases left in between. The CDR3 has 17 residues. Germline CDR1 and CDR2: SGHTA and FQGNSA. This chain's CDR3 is CASSLGGSGPTNEKLFF. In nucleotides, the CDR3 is TGTGCCAGCAGCTTAGGTGGCAGTGGTCCAACTAATGAAAAACTGTTTTTT. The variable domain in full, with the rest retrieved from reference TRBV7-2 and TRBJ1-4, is GAGVSQSPSNKVTEKGKDVELRCDPISGHTALYWYRQSLGQGLEFLIYFQGNSAPDKSGLPSDRFSAERTGGSVSTLTIQRTQQEDSAVYLCASSLGGSGPTNEKLFFGSGTQLSVL.

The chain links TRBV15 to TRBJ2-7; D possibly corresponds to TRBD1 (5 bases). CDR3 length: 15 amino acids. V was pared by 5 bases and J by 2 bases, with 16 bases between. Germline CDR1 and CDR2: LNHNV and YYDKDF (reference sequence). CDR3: CATSLGVDSTYEQYF. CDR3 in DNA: TGTGCCACCAGCCTTGGGGTTGACAGCACCTACGAGCAGTACTTC.

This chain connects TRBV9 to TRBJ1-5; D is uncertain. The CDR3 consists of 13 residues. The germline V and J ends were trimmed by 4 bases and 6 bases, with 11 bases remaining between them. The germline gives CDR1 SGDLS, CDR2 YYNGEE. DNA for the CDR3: TGTGCCAGCAGCACCCGCGAGGGTCAGCCCCAGCATTTT. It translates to CASSTREGQPQHF.

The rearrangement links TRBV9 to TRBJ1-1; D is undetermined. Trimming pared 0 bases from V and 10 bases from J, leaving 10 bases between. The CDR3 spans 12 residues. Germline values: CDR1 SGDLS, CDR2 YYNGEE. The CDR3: CASSVGADGAFF. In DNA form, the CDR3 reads TGTGCCAGCAGCGTAGGGGCAGATGGAGCTTTCTTT.

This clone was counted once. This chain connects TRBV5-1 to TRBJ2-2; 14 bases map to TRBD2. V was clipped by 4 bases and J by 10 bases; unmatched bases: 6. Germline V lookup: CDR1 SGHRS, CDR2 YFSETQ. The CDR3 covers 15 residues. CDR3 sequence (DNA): TGCGCCAGCAGCCCACAGGGACTAGCGGGGGAGGAGCTGTTTTTT. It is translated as CASSPQGLAGEELFF.

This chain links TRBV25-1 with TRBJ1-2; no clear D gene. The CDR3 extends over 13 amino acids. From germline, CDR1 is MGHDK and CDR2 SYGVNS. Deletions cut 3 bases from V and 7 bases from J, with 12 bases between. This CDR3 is CASSDRGAGGYTF. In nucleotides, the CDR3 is TGTGCCAGCAGTGATCGGGGAGCGGGTGGCTACACCTTC.